This TCR beta chain was obtained from a study of cytomegalovirus exposure and HLA in healthy donors. In the study overall: An earlier analysis identified approximately 120 million unique TCR beta sequences in about 179 million T cells. General study findings and limits: With DRB1 most and HLA-C fewest, TCR association rates differed between HLA loci in a later analysis. Analysis was carried out at a later point, and it linked a missense DCLRE1C variant to TCR beta V- and J-gene trimming. Earlier analysis yielded a pattern in which most TCR beta V segments were productive about 87% or about 30% of the time.

The PCR made use of 60 Vbeta and 13 Jbeta primers. Produced via immunoSEQ multiplex PCR; TCRdb's table is partial and in-frame only. The sample contains 80,000 or so clones, roughly 63% of which appear only once. This CDR3 spans 12 amino acids. Comment on this clone: Its antigen is unknown.

Material: PBMCs. This rearrangement joins TRBV21-1 to TRBJ2-5; the table assigns TRBD2, which was not confirmed against the DNA. TRBV21-1 is a recognized pseudogene. This clonotype was sampled from a man aged 25-40 years in good health and CMV-seropositive. Here the CDR3 reads CASSKVSETQYF. Here the CDR3 DNA reads TGTGCCAGCAGCAAAGTATCAGAGACCCAGTACTTC.